This T cell receptor beta chain emerged from a study of blood T cell repertoires in COVID-19. Study-wide context: Some COVID-19 samples were acute and others convalescent; all came from the United States, Italy and Spain. Nucleic acid was either cDNA or gDNA, and it came from T cells, B-cell-depleted T cells, or PBMCs.

Germline CDR1 reads SGHRS; CDR2 reads YFSETQ. The CDR3 totals 15 residues. The J segment lost 1 base and the V segment lost 1 base, leaving 4 bases of the junction unmatched. As processed by the authors: Reference gene primer amplification gave nucleated cell count estimates. Some clones are missing from TCRdb's copy, which holds only in-frame ones; the method was immunoSEQ multiplex PCR. V and J calls and clone size are copied from that table; D and trimming were computed from the DNA. The table has some 96,000 clones, roughly 83% seen once. This TCR came from a human donor in a cohort sampled during active COVID-19. Specimen: peripheral blood. The rearrangement uses TRBV5-1 and TRBJ2-5; 7 bases are shared with TRBD2. In DNA form, the CDR3 reads TGCGCCAGCAGCTTGAACCCTAGCGGCCAAGAGACCCAGTACTTC. Translating it yields CASSLNPSGQETQYF.